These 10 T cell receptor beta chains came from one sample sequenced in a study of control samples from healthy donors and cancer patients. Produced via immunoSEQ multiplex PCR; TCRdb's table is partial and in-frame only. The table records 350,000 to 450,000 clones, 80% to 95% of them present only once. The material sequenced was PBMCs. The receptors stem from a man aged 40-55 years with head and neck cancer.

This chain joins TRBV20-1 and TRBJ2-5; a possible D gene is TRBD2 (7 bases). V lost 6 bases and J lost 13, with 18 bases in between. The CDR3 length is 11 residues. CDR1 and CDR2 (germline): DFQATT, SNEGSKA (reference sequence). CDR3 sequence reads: CSAHLWGGLYF. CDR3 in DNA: TGCAGTGCCCATCTCTGGGGGGGCTTGTACTTC.

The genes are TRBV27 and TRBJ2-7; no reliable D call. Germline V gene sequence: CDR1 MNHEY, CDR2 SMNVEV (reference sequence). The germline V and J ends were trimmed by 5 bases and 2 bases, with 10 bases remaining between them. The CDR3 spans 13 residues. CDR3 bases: TGTGCCAGCAGTCCTCAGTCCGCCTACGAGCAGTACTTC. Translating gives CASSPQSAYEQYF.

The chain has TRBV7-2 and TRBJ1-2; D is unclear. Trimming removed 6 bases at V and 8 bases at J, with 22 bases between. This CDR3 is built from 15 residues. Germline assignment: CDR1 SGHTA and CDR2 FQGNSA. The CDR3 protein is CASSPSIALSGGYTF. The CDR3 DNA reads TGTGCCAGCAGTCCCTCAATCGCGTTGTCAGGAGGCTACACCTTC.

The CDR3 spells CASSVGTGVWETQYF. The CDR3 coding sequence is TGTGCCAGCAGCGTCGGGACAGGGGTTTGGGAGACCCAGTACTTC. The chain combines TRBV9 with TRBJ2-5; TRBD1 agrees at 10 bases. Germline V gives CDR1 SGDLS, CDR2 YYNGEE. The V gene end was trimmed by 2 bases and the J gene end by 5 bases; junction bases not matched to a gene: 6. This CDR3 is 15 amino acids long.

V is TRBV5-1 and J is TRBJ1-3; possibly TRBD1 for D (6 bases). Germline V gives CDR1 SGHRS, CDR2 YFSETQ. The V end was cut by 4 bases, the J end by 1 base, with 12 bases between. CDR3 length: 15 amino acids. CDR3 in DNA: TGCGCCAGCAGCCCAATGGGGGCTTCTGGAAACACCATATATTTT. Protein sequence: CASSPMGASGNTIYF. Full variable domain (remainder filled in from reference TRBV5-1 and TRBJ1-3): KAGVTQTPRYLIKTRGQQVTLSCSPISGHRSVSWYQQTPGQGLQFLFEYFSETQRNKGNFPGRFSGRQFSNSRSEMNVSTLELGDSALYLCASSPMGASGNTIYFGEGSWLTVV.

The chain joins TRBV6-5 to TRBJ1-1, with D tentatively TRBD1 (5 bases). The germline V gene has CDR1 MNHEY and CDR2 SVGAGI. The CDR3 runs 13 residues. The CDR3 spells CATAGRLNTEAFF. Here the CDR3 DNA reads TGTGCTACAGCGGGGCGACTGAACACTGAAGCTTTCTTT.

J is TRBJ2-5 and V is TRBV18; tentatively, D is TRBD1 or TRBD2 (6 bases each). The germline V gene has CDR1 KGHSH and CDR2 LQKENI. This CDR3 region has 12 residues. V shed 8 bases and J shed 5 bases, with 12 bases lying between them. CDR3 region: CASQGGHETQYF. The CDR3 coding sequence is TGTGCCAGCCAAGGGGGGCATGAGACCCAGTACTTC.

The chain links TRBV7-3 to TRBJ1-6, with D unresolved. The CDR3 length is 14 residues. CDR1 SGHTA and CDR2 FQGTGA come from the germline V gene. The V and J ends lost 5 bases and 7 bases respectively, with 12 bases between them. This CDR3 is CASSLGIVNSPLHF. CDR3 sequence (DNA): TGTGCCAGCAGCCTCGGTATCGTCAATTCACCCCTCCACTTT.

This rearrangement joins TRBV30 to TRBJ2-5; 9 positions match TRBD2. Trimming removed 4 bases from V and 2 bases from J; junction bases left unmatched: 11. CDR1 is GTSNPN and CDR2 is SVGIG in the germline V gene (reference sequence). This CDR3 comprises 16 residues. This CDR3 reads CAWNGGRLAGQETQYF. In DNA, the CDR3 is TGTGCCTGGAATGGGGGACGGCTAGCGGGACAAGAGACCCAGTACTTC.

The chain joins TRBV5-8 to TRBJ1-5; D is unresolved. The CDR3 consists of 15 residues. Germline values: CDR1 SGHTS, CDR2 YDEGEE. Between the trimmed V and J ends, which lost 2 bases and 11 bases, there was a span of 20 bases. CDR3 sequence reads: CASSFRTDRDRSQHF. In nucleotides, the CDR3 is TGTGCCAGCAGCTTCCGAACGGACCGGGATCGGTCCCAGCATTTT.